These T cell receptor beta chains were read from a single sample in a study of blood T cell repertoires in COVID-19. The method was immunoSEQ multiplex PCR; TCRdb's version includes in-frame clones alone and lacks a portion of them. The table lists around 330,000 clones, around 89% of them singletons. Sequencing was performed on peripheral blood. The receptors were sampled from a woman in her 30s with COVID-19, enrolled during active disease. Each CDR3 is given with its conserved first and last residue. D genes are given only for firm matches. Clone size is given for some rows only: seen once, a few or many times, or a class if the clone is expanded.

TGTGCCAGCAGCTCCCGACTAGCGGGCACCTACGAGCAGTACTTC CASSSRLAGTYEQYF TRBD2 TRBJ2-7 NA TRBV13
TGTGCCACCACACAGGACAGGGCTTCCAATGAGCAGTTCTTC CATTQDRASNEQFF TRBD1 TRBJ2-1 NA TRBV2
TGTGCCAGCAGTTTGGCAGGGGTGAGCGAGCAGTACTTC CASSLAGVSEQYF NA TRBJ2-7 few TRBV12-3/TRBV12-4
TGTGCCTCAAAAAGCGGGGACTCCTACAATGAGCAGTTCTTC CASKSGDSYNEQFF TRBD2 TRBJ2-1 NA TRBV6-6
TGTGCCAGCAGTACCCTGCGGTTTGCTGGAAACACCATATATTTT CASSTLRFAGNTIYF NA TRBJ1-3 NA TRBV6-5
TGTGCCAGCGAGACGGGCTCTGGAAACACCATATATTTT CASETGSGNTIYF NA TRBJ1-3 NA TRBV5-5
TGTGCCAGCAGCCTTTACGGGGGGTTCGAAGATACGCAGTATTTT CASSLYGGFEDTQYF TRBD2 TRBJ2-3 NA TRBV2
TGCGCCAGCAGCTTGGCTATCCAGGGGCCGGATGGCTACACCTTC CASSLAIQGPDGYTF NA TRBJ1-2 once TRBV5-1
TGCGCCAGCAGCCATGGACTAGCGGGGGGAGGAGTCGGTGAGACCCAGTACTTC CASSHGLAGGGVGETQYF TRBD2 TRBJ2-5 NA TRBV4-1
TGTGCCAGCAGTTTATCGGCGGGGAACACTGAAGCTTTCTTT CASSLSAGNTEAFF NA TRBJ1-1 NA TRBV27
TGTGCCAGCAGCCGGGCCGGGACAGGGGGCACCACTGAAGCTTTCTTT CASSRAGTGGTTEAFF TRBD1 TRBJ1-1 once TRBV7-8
TGTGCCAGTAGTGGCGGGGGGTACCAAGAGACCCAGTACTTC CASSGGGYQETQYF TRBD2 TRBJ2-5 NA TRBV19
TGTGCCAGCGCGAGTAGGAACACTGAAGCTTTCTTT CASASRNTEAFF NA TRBJ1-1 NA TRBV11-1
TGCGCCAGCAGCCAGAGCCGGACTAGCGGGGGACCAGATACGCAGTATTTT CASSQSRTSGGPDTQYF TRBD2 TRBJ2-3 NA TRBV4-1
TGTGCCAGCAGTGCCAGGGATGCTGAAGCTTTCTTT CASSARDAEAFF NA TRBJ1-1 NA TRBV27
TGTGCCAGCAGCCCAGAACAGGGGCACTACAATGAGCAGTTCTTC CASSPEQGHYNEQFF TRBD1 TRBJ2-1 NA TRBV7-9
TGTGCCACCAGTGATTCAGGGGTTGACGGTCAGCCCCAGCATTTT CATSDSGVDGQPQHF NA TRBJ1-5 NA TRBV24-1
TGTGCCAGCAGCTTAGGGACTAGTAGTGAGACCCAGTACTTC CASSLGTSSETQYF TRBD2 TRBJ2-5 NA TRBV7-2
TGTGCCAGCAGTTCCGGACAAGGTGAAGCTTTCTTT CASSSGQGEAFF NA TRBJ1-1 NA TRBV6-5
TGTGCCAGCAGTGAGCGAAGGATATCTCTAAGGAGGGTTTTGGCCTTC CASSERRISLRRVLAF NA TRBJ1-2 NA TRBV6-1
TGTGCCAGCAGCAAAGGACAAGCTGGAAACACCATATATTTT CASSKGQAGNTIYF NA TRBJ1-3 NA TRBV6-5
TGTGCCAGCAGTCTAGCGGGGGGGCCCTTGGAGACCCAGTACTTC CASSLAGGPLETQYF TRBD2 TRBJ2-5 few TRBV2
TGTGCCAGTAGTATTTGGACAGGTGAAGGGAATCAGCCCCAGCATTTT CASSIWTGEGNQPQHF TRBD1 TRBJ1-5 NA TRBV19
TGTGCCAGCACCGGACAGTGGGGCGGGGAGCTGTTTTTT CASTGQWGGELFF NA TRBJ2-2 few TRBV14
TGTGCCAGCAGCTTAGACGGGGGGGCCCTGGAGACCCAGTACTTC CASSLDGGALETQYF TRBD2 TRBJ2-5 NA TRBV7-3
TGCAGCGTTGGGTCCCAGTTATCCCCGCAGTTCTTC CSVGSQLSPQFF NA TRBJ2-1 NA TRBV29-1
TGTGCCAGTAGCAGACAGGGGGCGAGTGGCTACACCTTC CASSRQGASGYTF TRBD1 TRBJ1-2 NA TRBV19
TGTGCCAGCAGCTTTGGACTAGCCACAGATACGCAGTATTTT CASSFGLATDTQYF TRBD2 TRBJ2-3 NA TRBV7-9
TGCGCCAGCAGGGAGTCGGACTATGGCTACACCTTC CASRESDYGYTF NA TRBJ1-2 NA TRBV5-1
TGTGCCAGCAGTGAATATAGCGGGGGTATCTCCTACGAGCAGTACTTC CASSEYSGGISYEQYF TRBD2 TRBJ2-7 NA TRBV6-1
TGTGCCAGCAGTGAATTGAGGGACAGGGTGGAGGGAGAGACCCAGTACTTC CASSELRDRVEGETQYF TRBD1 TRBJ2-5 NA TRBV6-1
TGCGCCAGCAGTCATACATACACAGATACGCAGTATTTT CASSHTYTDTQYF NA TRBJ2-3 NA TRBV5-1
TGCGCCAGCAGCCGACTGCCCGTGCTGTCTAATGAAAAACTGTTTTTT CASSRLPVLSNEKLFF NA TRBJ1-4 NA TRBV4-1
TGTGCCAGCAGCCATCTCGGTTCGGGTCAGCCCCAGCATTTT CASSHLGSGQPQHF NA TRBJ1-5 NA TRBV28
TGCGCCAGCAGCCAGGGGGGGCCATATGAGCAGTTCTTC CASSQGGPYEQFF NA TRBJ2-1 NA TRBV4-1
TGTGCCAGTAGTATATGGGGGCACCTGAACACTGAAGCTTTCTTT CASSIWGHLNTEAFF NA TRBJ1-1 once TRBV19
TGTGCCAGCAGTACGGGACTAGGGGGGGATGAGCAGTTCTTC CASSTGLGGDEQFF TRBD2 TRBJ2-1 NA TRBV2
TGTGCCATCAGCACACAGGGGGGCAATCAGCCCCAGCATTTT CAISTQGGNQPQHF TRBD1 TRBJ1-5 NA TRBV10-3
TGTGCCAGTAGTCGAACGGGCTCTGGGGCCAACGTCCTGACTTTC CASSRTGSGANVLTF NA TRBJ2-6 once TRBV19
TGTGCCAGCAGCTTAGGGGCGGGGGGGCCTGGCACAGATACGCAGTATTTT CASSLGAGGPGTDTQYF TRBD2 TRBJ2-3 NA TRBV7-9
TGCGCCAGCAGCCAATATCACGGACTCTCCTACGAGCAGTACTTC CASSQYHGLSYEQYF NA TRBJ2-7 NA TRBV4-3
TGTGCCAGCTCACCATCGAACTCGATGCCCCAGCATTTT CASSPSNSMPQHF NA TRBJ1-5 NA TRBV18
TGTGCCAGCAGCCCGGGGACAGGGGGCACTGGAAACACCATATATTTT CASSPGTGGTGNTIYF TRBD1 TRBJ1-3 NA TRBV11-2
TGTGCCAGCAGCTTGCGGACAGGGTCAGATTCACCCCTCCACTTT CASSLRTGSDSPLHF TRBD1 TRBJ1-6 NA TRBV7-9
TGTGCCAGCAGCTTGGGGACAGGATTCGCTTTCTTT CASSLGTGFAFF TRBD1 TRBJ1-1 NA TRBV5-4
TGTGCCAGCAGCATGTGGGACAGCCCCGGATATGGCTACACCTTC CASSMWDSPGYGYTF TRBD1 TRBJ1-2 few TRBV7-9
TGTGCCAGCAGCGGGACTAGCGGGGGTCTGGAGCAGTTCTTC CASSGTSGGLEQFF TRBD2 TRBJ2-1 NA TRBV3-1/TRBV3-2
TGTGCCAGTCGGGCGGGGGAGACCCAGTACTTC CASRAGETQYF NA TRBJ2-5 NA TRBV19
TGTGCCAGCTCTAGGTCGGGAGACCAGTACTTC CASSRSGDQYF NA TRBJ2-5 NA TRBV7-2
TGTGCCAGCAGAGACAGGTTAACTAGCAATCAGCCCCAGCATTTT CASRDRLTSNQPQHF NA TRBJ1-5 NA TRBV6-5
TGTGCCGGAAAAGACAGGGCGGACAATGAGCAGTTCTTC CAGKDRADNEQFF TRBD1 TRBJ2-1 NA TRBV2
TGTGCCTGGAGTTCAAACAGGGCGGCGGGTTCACCCCTCCACTTT CAWSSNRAAGSPLHF NA TRBJ1-6 NA TRBV30
TGTGCCAGCAGTTTACCAGGGGCAGGGCTGAGCACAGATACGCAGTATTTT CASSLPGAGLSTDTQYF NA TRBJ2-3 NA TRBV28
TGTGCCAGCAGCGTAGCGGGGGAAGGATACGAGCAGTACTTC CASSVAGEGYEQYF NA TRBJ2-7 NA TRBV9
TGTGCCAGCAGCGTAAGAGTCGGCACCATATATTTT CASSVRVGTIYF NA TRBJ1-3 few TRBV9
TGCAGTGCTCATCTAAAGGGACTTCGACTCTTC CSAHLKGLRLF NA TRBJ1-2 NA TRBV20-1
TGTGCCAGCAGCAAAGGGCCTAGGGGGCCAAGCTCCTACGAGCAGTACTTC CASSKGPRGPSSYEQYF NA TRBJ2-7 NA TRBV21-1
TGTGCCAGCAGGGAGACAGGACGTACGAGGGAGCAGTACTTC CASRETGRTREQYF NA TRBJ2-7 NA TRBV27
TGTGCCAGCACCCCACGGACAGGGCCAGAGACCCAGTACTTC CASTPRTGPETQYF TRBD1 TRBJ2-5 NA TRBV6-5